The clone carrying this T cell receptor beta chain was picked up one time. Antigen: not known. This specimen comes from a study of CD8+CD57+ T cells in acquired aplastic anemia. Study context: Sorted CD4+ and CD8+ cells yielded about 3.1 ug of DNA on average.

Study-wide findings and caveats: Patients and controls were found to share fewer than 35 CD8+ CDR3 sequences. Patients and healthy controls showed no significant CD8+ Simpson's diversity difference.

Germline V CDR1 and CDR2: ENHRY, SYGVKD. The CDR3 length is 17 residues. The junction had 7 bases not matched to a gene; V was cut back by 4 bases and J by 5 bases. Researchers used genomic DNA as the template to profile TCR beta VDJ and CDR3. MiXCR was run by TCRdb on the reads, yielding one entry per CDR3 protein. The sample has 150,000 to 200,000 distinct CDR3 sequences, roughly half seen once. Sequencing input: sorted CD4+, CD8+, or CD8+CD57+ T cells (not recorded which) from PBMCs. The sequence came from a human donor in good health. J is TRBJ2-5 and V is TRBV10-3, with 16 bases that match TRBD2. The CDR3 nucleotides read TGTGCCATCAGTGCCGGGACTAGCGGGAGGGCCGGGGAGACCCAGTACTTC. It is translated as CAISAGTSGRAGETQYF.